This T cell receptor beta chain was profiled in a study of cytomegalovirus exposure and HLA in healthy donors. Study-level results: The authors later linked a missense DCLRE1C variant to TCR beta V- and J-gene trimming.

In this sample, this clone turned up once. Its antigen is currently unknown. The PCR was carried out with 60 Vbeta primers and 13 Jbeta primers. Here immunoSEQ multiplex PCR was the method, and the copy in TCRdb shows in-frame clones only, minus some. This sample has 120,000 or so clones, with about 80% found just once. The CDR3 is 13 amino acids. V lost 5 bases, J lost 5 bases, and 3 bases stayed unmatched. Per the germline V gene, CDR1 is SEHNR and CDR2 is FQNEAQ (reference sequence). This receptor was taken from a man aged 25-45 years in good health and CMV-seronegative. The chain carries TRBV7-9 and TRBJ1-5, with 7 positions matching TRBD1. The material sequenced was PBMCs. The CDR3 DNA is TGTGCCAGCAGCCAGGGACAGCATCAGCCCCAGCATTTT. This codes for CASSQGQHQPQHF.